The TCR beta chain described here comes from a study of cytomegalovirus exposure and HLA in healthy donors. Study in general: Tens of millions of unique TCRs from HLA-typed donors were held in an early data release.

The PCR was carried out with 60 Vbeta primers and 13 Jbeta primers. The repertoire was sequenced with immunoSEQ multiplex PCR; TCRdb's copy has only in-frame clones and lacks some. In the table there are 190,000 or so clones, 82% of which are singletons. The study's findings and limits: Rarity marked most TCR sequences, yet some public TCRs occurred in many donors. There were several of the most significant clusters that appeared linked to common viral pathogens in a later analysis. It was 160 or so TCR beta chains that were listed as cytomegalovirus-associated.

The ends lost 0 bases at V and 4 bases at J; junction bases unmatched: 4. CDR3 size: 16 residues. Germline loops: CDR1 SGDLS, CDR2 YYNGEE. Regarding this clone: What it recognizes is unknown.

This clonotype was sampled from a boy aged 2 to 10 in good health and CMV-seronegative. Material for sequencing was PBMCs. The chain joins TRBV9 to TRBJ1-3; 10 bases fit TRBD1. CDR3 sequence reads: CASSVGQGAPGNTIYF. CDR3 in DNA: TGTGCCAGCAGCGTAGGACAGGGGGCGCCCGGAAACACCATATATTTT.